This T cell receptor (beta chain) was observed in a study of vaccination effects on CD4 cells after COVID-19. ViraFEST assay sequencing came after antigen-specific CD4+ T cells were expanded with viral peptide pools. When less than 11 days of culture had elapsed, CD4+ T cells were isolated. Infection with SARS-CoV-2 occurred in the person between March and December 2020, and PCR confirmed it. Sequencing was performed with immunoSEQ multiplex PCR; in TCRdb, only in-frame clones are kept and a portion is missing. The data hold around 37,000 clones, with around 73% observed a single time. The germline gives CDR1 LGHNA, CDR2 YNFKEQ. CDR3 length: 14 residues. Trimming took 4 bases from V and 10 from J, leaving 16 bases between them. Only a few counts were recorded for this clone. Antigen unknown.

This chain joins TRBV4-2 and TRBJ1-4, with D perhaps matching TRBD1 (6 bases). Sequencing was performed on CD4+ T cells from PBMCs cultured with a peptide pool, taken before COVID-19 vaccination. The sequence was collected from a human donor who had a prior SARS-CoV-2 infection. CDR3 sequence reads: CASSPIPQGLKLFF. DNA of the CDR3: TGTGCCAGCAGCCCCATCCCACAGGGTTTAAAACTGTTTTTT.